A selection of T cell receptor beta chains follows, all from one sample in a study of blood T cells in healthy people across ages. Each CDR3 protein gets one entry after TCRdb re-called the 5' RACE reads with MiXCR. The profile shows some 1,000,000 distinct CDR3 sequences, approximately 25% of them singletons. These data were also reused for a study on T cells of mothers and their children.

The sequencing sample was made of blood. All receptors come from a girl aged 2 to 10 in good health. Each CDR3 is given with its conserved first and last residue. The D gene is left open where the match is weak. Rows give clone size only sometimes, using once, few, many, or a class for an expanded clone.

clone size,D gene,J gene,V gene,CDR3 DNA,CDR3 protein
NA,NA,TRBJ2-7,TRBV4-1,TGCGCCAGCAGCCAAGTAGGGGAAGCCCACTACGAGCAGTACTTC,CASSQVGEAHYEQYF
NA,NA,TRBJ2-5,TRBV12-3/TRBV12-4,TGTGCCAGCAGTTTTCCAGGTGTTGAGACCCAGTACTTC,CASSFPGVETQYF
many,TRBD2,TRBJ2-7,TRBV28,TGTGCCAGCAGTCCGCAAGCGGGAGGCCCTCCGGAGCAGTACTTC,CASSPQAGGPPEQYF
few,TRBD1,TRBJ1-5,TRBV7-9,TGTGCCAGCAGCCGAGGCGACAGGGTCTGGCAGCCCCAGCATTTT,CASSRGDRVWQPQHF
NA,TRBD1,TRBJ1-4,TRBV29-1,TGCAGCGTCGCTGACAGGGGAGGTAATGAAAAACTGTTTTTT,CSVADRGGNEKLFF
NA,NA,TRBJ2-1,TRBV12-3/TRBV12-4,TGTGCCAGCAATCCCGAAGTCTACAATGAGCAGTTCTTC,CASNPEVYNEQFF
NA,NA,TRBJ1-3,TRBV6-2/TRBV6-3,TGTGCCAGCAGTTACGGAACGGGGATAACCATATATTTT,CASSYGTGITIYF
few,TRBD2,TRBJ2-1,TRBV20-1,TGCAGTGCTAGAGATCCGGCTAGCGGGAATAGGAATGAGCAGTTCTTC,CSARDPASGNRNEQFF
NA,TRBD1,TRBJ1-6,TRBV7-9,TGTGCCAGCAGCCCAGTGGGGACAGGCGACTATAATTCACCCCTCCACTTT,CASSPVGTGDYNSPLHF
NA,TRBD1,TRBJ2-7,TRBV20-1,TGCAGTGCTACGACAGGGGTAGCCTCCGAGCAGTACTTC,CSATTGVASEQYF
NA,NA,TRBJ2-5,TRBV4-3,TGCGCCAGCAGCCAAGATTATCCCGAGGGGGAGACCCAGTACTTC,CASSQDYPEGETQYF
few,NA,TRBJ2-1,TRBV29-1,TGCAGCGTAAGGGGAGGTGAGCAGTTCTTC,CSVRGGEQFF
few,NA,TRBJ2-6,TRBV28,TGTGCCAGCAGTTTAGTGGGGATTAACTCTGGGGCCAACGTCCTGACTTTC,CASSLVGINSGANVLTF
few,TRBD1,TRBJ2-2,TRBV29-1,TGCAGCGTTGTGAGGACAGGGGAAGAAACCGGGGAGCTGTTTTTT,CSVVRTGEETGELFF
NA,TRBD1,TRBJ1-1,TRBV6-5,TGTGCCAGCAGCGTTGCAGGGGGCTCGAGTGAAGCTTTCTTT,CASSVAGGSSEAFF
few,TRBD1,TRBJ1-2,TRBV25-1,TGTGCCAGCAGTTCCGGGACAGGTTTCTATGGCTACACCTTC,CASSSGTGFYGYTF
few,NA,TRBJ1-2,TRBV3-1,TGTGCCAGCAGCCAAGACACAGTCAGCTATGGCTACACCTTC,CASSQDTVSYGYTF